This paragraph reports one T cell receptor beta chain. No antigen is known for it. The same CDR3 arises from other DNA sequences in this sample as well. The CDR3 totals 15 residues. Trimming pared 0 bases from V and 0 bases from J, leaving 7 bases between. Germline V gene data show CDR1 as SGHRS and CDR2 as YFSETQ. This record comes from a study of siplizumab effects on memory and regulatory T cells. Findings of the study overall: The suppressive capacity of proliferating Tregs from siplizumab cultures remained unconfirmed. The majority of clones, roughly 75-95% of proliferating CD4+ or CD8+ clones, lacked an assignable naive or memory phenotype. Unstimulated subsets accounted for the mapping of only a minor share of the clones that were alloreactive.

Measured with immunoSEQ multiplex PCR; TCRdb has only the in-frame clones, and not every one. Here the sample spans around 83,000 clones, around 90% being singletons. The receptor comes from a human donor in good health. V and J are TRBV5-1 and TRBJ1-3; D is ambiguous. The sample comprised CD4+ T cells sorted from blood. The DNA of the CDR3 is TGCGCCAGCAGCTTGGCGGGCACCTCTGGAAACACCATATATTTT. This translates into CASSLAGTSGNTIYF. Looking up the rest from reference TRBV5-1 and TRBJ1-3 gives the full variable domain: KAGVTQTPRYLIKTRGQQVTLSCSPISGHRSVSWYQQTPGQGLQFLFEYFSETQRNKGNFPGRFSGRQFSNSRSEMNVSTLELGDSALYLCASSLAGTSGNTIYFGEGSWLTVV.